These 32 T cell receptor beta chains share one sample of origin, sequenced in a study of control samples from healthy donors and cancer patients. Sequencing was performed with immunoSEQ multiplex PCR; in TCRdb, only in-frame clones are kept and a portion is missing. Among over 80,000 clones listed, around four fifths were seen once. What was sequenced was blood. The receptor set was obtained from a man aged 25 to 45 in good health.

This chain joins TRBV28 and TRBJ1-5; 7 positions match TRBD1. CDR1 is MDHEN, CDR2 SYDVKM, per germline. The CDR3 is made up of 16 amino acids. J gave up 3 bases and V 3 bases, and 8 bases lay outside the gene matches. This CDR3 is CASSFKGAFFNQPQHF. The CDR3 region has the DNA TGTGCCAGCAGTTTTAAGGGGGCGTTTTTCAATCAGCCCCAGCATTTT.

Regarding this clone: Because the CDR3's place on the DNA is in doubt, the DNA is left out and the CDR3 is given as listed by TCRdb. The rearrangement joins TRBV1 to TRBJ1-1; the table's D call, TRBD1, was not checked against the DNA. TRBV1 is tagged as a pseudogene. The CDR3 length equals 17 residues, ends included. CDR3 sequence reads: CTSSQIRGVGAGTEAFF.

The rearrangement joins TRBV7-9 to TRBJ2-3, with 8 nucleotides matching TRBD2. With V trimmed by 11 bases and J by 2 bases, 9 bases remained unmatched. CDR1 and CDR2 from the germline V gene are SEHNR and FQNEAQ (reference sequence). There are 14 residues in the CDR3. The CDR3 DNA follows: TGTGCCGCTGGTAGTAGCGGGAACACAGATACGCAGTATTTT. Protein sequence: CAAGSSGNTDTQYF.

This clone was observed a few times. The gene calls are TRBV12-5 and TRBJ2-3; perhaps TRBD1 as D (5 bases). The CDR3 is 13 amino acids. V lost 7 bases, J lost 1 base, and 9 bases lay in between. Germline values: CDR1 LGHNT, CDR2 FRNRAP. The CDR3: CASDGAGTDTQYF. In DNA, the CDR3 is TGTGCTAGTGATGGGGCCGGCACAGATACGCAGTATTTT.

The rearrangement joins TRBV5-1 to TRBJ2-1, with 9 bases matching TRBD1. CDR1 is SGHRS and CDR2 is YFSETQ in the germline V gene. The CDR3 runs to 15 residues. Trimming at V came to 2 bases and at J to 4 bases, leaving 4 bases not matched to a gene. The CDR3 coding sequence is TGCGCCAGCAGCTTCGGACAGGGGAGGTACAATGAGCAGTTCTTC. Its translation: CASSFGQGRYNEQFF.

J is TRBJ1-2 and V is TRBV5-5; possibly TRBD1 for D (6 bases). Germline lookup yields CDR1 SGHKS and CDR2 YYEKEE (reference sequence). V was clipped by 3 bases and J by 4 bases, with 19 bases between them. The CDR3 loop spans 16 amino acids. The CDR3 nucleotides read TGTGCCAGCAGCTCCCGGGGGCAGGGATTTATCTATGGCTACACCTTC. Its protein product is CASSSRGQGFIYGYTF.

The gene calls are TRBV4-2 and TRBJ1-4; D not certain. Germline V gene sequence: CDR1 LGHNA, CDR2 YNFKEQ. Trimming cost V 1 base and J 8 bases, with 14 bases left between them. The CDR3 runs to 15 residues. CDR3 amino acids: CASSQGRARREKLFF. The DNA of the CDR3 is TGTGCCAGCAGCCAAGGACGCGCCCGACGCGAAAAACTGTTTTTT.

The chain has TRBV24-1 and TRBJ2-1; D is ambiguous. Germline V lookup: CDR1 KGHDR, CDR2 SFDVKD. Trimming removed 5 bases at V and 6 bases at J, with 13 bases between. This CDR3 has 14 amino acids. CDR3 sequence (DNA): TGTGCCACCAGTGTCCCCGGGTCTGGCAATGAGCAGTTCTTC. As protein: CATSVPGSGNEQFF.

The genes are TRBV30 and TRBJ1-2, with a tentative D call TRBD1 (5 bases). CDR3 length: 14 amino acids. The germline V gene has CDR1 GTSNPN and CDR2 SVGIG (reference sequence). Trimming stripped 2 bases from V and 2 bases from J, with 12 bases between. DNA for the CDR3: TGTGCCTGGAGTCCCCTTCAGGGAAACTATGGCTACACCTTC. Translated, it gives CAWSPLQGNYGYTF.

The chain is built from TRBV5-1 and TRBJ2-6; D is unclear. Trimming removed 0 bases from V and 4 bases from J, with 2 bases in between. Germline V gene lookup returns CDR1 SGHRS and CDR2 YFSETQ. CDR3 length: 13 amino acids. The CDR3, as DNA: TGCGCCAGCAGCTTGGAAGGGGCCAACGTCCTGACTTTC. Translating gives CASSLEGANVLTF.

The rearrangement joins TRBV5-8 to TRBJ1-2; tentative D call: TRBD1 (6 bases). This CDR3 has 12 residues. Deletions cut 4 bases from V and 4 bases from J, with 8 bases between. Germline CDR1 is SGHTS and CDR2 is YDEGEE. The CDR3 DNA sequence: TGTGCCAGCAGCGTGGACAGCTATGGCTACACCTTC. The encoded protein is CASSVDSYGYTF.

CDR3 amino acids: CASSSSTGRGGYTF. The CDR3 region has the DNA TGTGCCAGCAGTTCCTCGACAGGGAGGGGCGGCTACACCTTC. The V call is TRBV27, the J call TRBJ1-2; 7 bases map to TRBD1. This CDR3 comprises 14 residues. V lost 4 bases and J lost 8; bases outside the gene matches: 10. Germline values: CDR1 MNHEY, CDR2 SMNVEV (reference sequence).

The chain carries TRBV27 and TRBJ1-4; TRBD1 is a possible D gene (6 bases). CDR1 and CDR2 from the germline V gene are MNHEY and SMNVEV (reference sequence). The germline V and J ends were trimmed by 4 bases and 6 bases, with 12 bases remaining between them. The length of the CDR3 is 14 residues. The CDR3 sequence is CASSWSGEYEKLFF. As DNA, the CDR3 is TGTGCCAGCAGTTGGTCAGGGGAATATGAAAAACTGTTTTTT. The full variable domain, completed using reference TRBV27 and TRBJ1-4, is EAQVTQNPRYLITVTGKKLTVTCSQNMNHEYMSWYRQDPGLGLRQIYYSMNVEVTDKGDVPEGYKVSRKEKRNFPLILESPSPNQTSLYFCASSWSGEYEKLFFGSGTQLSVL.

The J gene is TRBJ1-4, the V gene TRBV28; D gene ambiguous. The V gene lost 3 bases and the J gene lost 8 bases, with 7 bases spanning the gap. The germline V gene has CDR1 MDHEN and CDR2 SYDVKM. This CDR3 region has 12 residues. CDR3 DNA: TGTGCCAGCAGTTTGGTATCGGAAAAACTGTTTTTT. Translation gives CASSLVSEKLFF. The variable domain in full, with the rest retrieved from reference TRBV28 and TRBJ1-4, is DVKVTQSSRYLVKRTGEKVFLECVQDMDHENMFWYRQDPGLGLRLIYFSYDVKMKEKGDIPEGYSVSREKKERFSLILESASTNQTSMYLCASSLVSEKLFFGSGTQLSVL.

This rearrangement joins TRBV10-3 to TRBJ2-3; D unresolved. Germline V gene lookup returns CDR1 ENHRY and CDR2 SYGVKD. V dropped 0 bases and J dropped 2 bases, with 6 bases sitting between them. The CDR3 length is 14 residues. CDR3 coding DNA: TGTGCCATCAGTGAGTCAACCCACACAGATACGCAGTATTTT. It yields the protein CAISESTHTDTQYF.

CDR3 loop: CASSFRQGQFF. CDR3 sequence (DNA): TGTGCCAGCAGCTTCCGACAGGGCCAGTTCTTC. The chain employs TRBV5-6 and TRBJ2-1, with 7 bases lining up with TRBD1. V was clipped by 2 bases and J by 13 bases; unmatched bases: 3. The CDR3 runs to 11 residues. Germline-derived CDR1 and CDR2 are SGHDT and YYEEEE.

The chain combines TRBV10-3 with TRBJ2-7; D may correspond to TRBD1 or TRBD2 (7 bases each). CDR3 length: 14 residues. The germline V gene encodes CDR1 ENHRY and CDR2 SYGVKD. Deletions cut 4 bases from V and 3 bases from J, with 13 bases between. CDR3 DNA sequence: TGTGCCATCAGTGGACAGGGAGGGAGCTACGAGCAGTACTTC. Protein product: CAISGQGGSYEQYF.

The V and J genes are TRBV27 and TRBJ1-6; TRBD1 aligns across 7 bases. With V trimmed by 7 bases and J by 8 bases, 8 bases remained unmatched. The CDR3 has 14 residues. CDR1 and CDR2 (germline): MNHEY, SMNVEV (reference sequence). Written as DNA, the CDR3 is TGTGCCAGCATGTTTTCAGGGGGTTATTCACCCCTCCACTTT. Translation: CASMFSGGYSPLHF.

This rearrangement joins TRBV2 to TRBJ1-2; D is unclear. Germline CDR1 is SNHLY and CDR2 is FYNNEI. The CDR3 has 12 amino acids. Deletions cut 3 bases from V and 6 bases from J, with 8 bases between. In nucleotides, the CDR3 is TGTGCCAGCAGTGAGGCGGCGGATGGCTACACCTTC. It translates to CASSEAADGYTF.

This rearrangement joins TRBV2 to TRBJ2-2; a weak D match, TRBD1 (8 bases). This CDR3 contains 15 residues. Germline values: CDR1 SNHLY, CDR2 FYNNEI. Trimming removed 7 bases from V and 7 bases from J, with 19 bases in between. The CDR3 bases are TGTGCCAGCAATGGACAGGGAGGGTATAGCGGGGAGCTGTTTTTT. It encodes CASNGQGGYSGELFF.

The CDR3 coding sequence is TGTGCCAGCAGCTGGGACAGATCGCCTCAGCCCCAGCATTTT. Amino acid sequence: CASSWDRSPQPQHF. The chain combines TRBV7-9 with TRBJ1-5, with 7 bases fitting TRBD1. Per the germline V gene, CDR1 is SEHNR and CDR2 is FQNEAQ (reference sequence). The CDR3 covers 14 residues. J was trimmed by 6 bases and V by 4 bases; bases with no gene match: 6.

The chain recombines TRBV18 with TRBJ1-5; perhaps TRBD1 as D (5 bases). The CDR3 spans 16 residues. Trimming took 5 bases from V and 0 from J, leaving 14 bases between them. The germline V gene encodes CDR1 KGHSH and CDR2 LQKENI. CDR3 sequence (DNA): TGTGCCAGCTCAGCGACAGCTGTTTCTAGCAATCAGCCCCAGCATTTT. Translated, it gives CASSATAVSSNQPQHF.

In this sample, this clone turned up many times. The genes are TRBV7-2 and TRBJ1-1; TRBD1 is a possible D gene (5 bases). Germline CDR1 and CDR2: SGHTA and FQGNSA. The CDR3 contains 15 residues. Deletions cut 1 base from V and 1 base from J, with 10 bases between. CDR3 loop: CASSLDGDPNTEAFF. DNA of the CDR3: TGTGCCAGCAGCTTAGACGGGGACCCGAACACTGAAGCTTTCTTT.

In its sample, this clone was seen once. The rearrangement links TRBV9 to TRBJ1-4; D is perhaps TRBD1 (6 bases). The germline CDR1 and CDR2 sequences are SGDLS and YYNGEE. CDR3 length equals 14 residues. Trimming shortened V by 0 bases and J by 6 bases, and 9 bases separated the two germline ends. The CDR3 coding sequence is TGTGCCAGCAGCGTAGGGGACACCTATGAAAAACTGTTTTTT. Translating it yields CASSVGDTYEKLFF. The full variable domain, completed using reference TRBV9 and TRBJ1-4, is DSGVTQTPKHLITATGQRVTLRCSPRSGDLSVYWYQQSLDQGLQFLIQYYNGEERAKGNILERFSAQQFPDLHSELNLSSLELGDSALYFCASSVGDTYEKLFFGSGTQLSVL.

The rearrangement links TRBV27 to TRBJ2-2, with 11 positions matching TRBD2. The CDR3 contains 16 residues. From germline, CDR1 is MNHEY and CDR2 SMNVEV (reference sequence). Trimming took 1 base from V and 7 from J; bases not matched to a gene: 5. For the CDR3, the DNA is TGTGCCAGCAGTTTATTAGCGGGGGGGCGGAACGGGGAGCTGTTTTTT. Amino acid sequence: CASSLLAGGRNGELFF.

The chain recombines TRBV3-1 (or the pseudogene TRBV3-2) with TRBJ1-1, with a tentative D call TRBD1 (5 bases). Germline V gene lookup returns CDR1 LGHDT and CDR2 YNNKEL (reference sequence). V lost 0 bases to trimming and J lost 0 bases, with 14 bases between them. The CDR3 contains 17 residues. Here the CDR3 DNA reads TGTGCCAGCAGCCAAGATCAGGGTGGGTGGATGAACACTGAAGCTTTCTTT. Translation: CASSQDQGGWMNTEAFF.

The J gene is TRBJ1-6, the V gene TRBV7-2; possible D gene TRBD1, 6 bases. The germline V gene encodes CDR1 SGHTA and CDR2 FQGNSA. The ends were cut back, 5 bases at V and 7 bases at J, with 12 bases in the middle. The CDR3 is made up of 14 amino acids. In nucleotides, the CDR3 is TGTGCCAGCAGCCCCGACAGGTTAAATTCACCCCTCCACTTT. It codes for CASSPDRLNSPLHF. Combining the CDR3 with reference TRBV7-2 and TRBJ1-6 gives the whole variable domain GAGVSQSPSNKVTEKGKDVELRCDPISGHTALYWYRQSLGQGLEFLIYFQGNSAPDKSGLPSDRFSAERTGGSVSTLTIQRTQQEDSAVYLCASSPDRLNSPLHFGNGTRLTVT.

The rearrangement links TRBV12-3 or TRBV12-4 to TRBJ2-1, with D hard to call. This CDR3 spans 11 amino acids. V shed 2 bases and J shed 6 bases, with 2 bases lying between them. For the CDR3, the DNA is TGTGCCAGCAGTTTAAGCAATGAGCAGTTCTTC. Translation: CASSLSNEQFF.

This chain links TRBV20-1 with TRBJ1-6; TRBD1 is a possible D gene (5 bases). The germline gives CDR1 DFQATT, CDR2 SNEGSKA (reference sequence). V gave up 1 base and J gave up 10 bases, with 5 bases separating them. The CDR3 contains 11 residues. As DNA, the CDR3 is TGCAGTGCTAGAGCAGGGTCACCCCTCCACTTT. Translation: CSARAGSPLHF.

The chain links TRBV6-6 to TRBJ2-7, with D possibly being TRBD1 (5 bases). Trimming pared 2 bases from V and 1 base from J, leaving 12 bases between. CDR1 is MNHNY and CDR2 is SVGAGI in the germline V gene (reference sequence). This CDR3 region has 15 residues. The CDR3 here is CASSYGQGKSYEQYF. DNA of the CDR3: TGTGCCAGCAGTTACGGGCAGGGAAAGTCCTACGAGCAGTACTTC.

The rearrangement links TRBV27 to TRBJ2-7; D possibly corresponds to TRBD1 (6 bases). Germline CDR1 is MNHEY and CDR2 is SMNVEV (reference sequence). The V end lost 0 bases, the J end lost 2 bases, and 8 bases lay between the germline ends. This CDR3 contains 14 residues. CDR3 sequence (DNA): TGTGCCAGCAGTTTATCCCAGGGGACCTACGAGCAGTACTTC. The encoded protein is CASSLSQGTYEQYF.

This chain links TRBV9 with TRBJ1-5; D remains ambiguous. This CDR3 spans 14 amino acids. V was cut by 2 bases and J by 5 bases, with 11 bases left in between. Per the germline V gene, CDR1 is SGDLS and CDR2 is YYNGEE. Here the CDR3 DNA reads TGTGCCAGCAGCGTTGAGGCACGCTATCAGCCCCAGCATTTT. The encoded protein is CASSVEARYQPQHF.